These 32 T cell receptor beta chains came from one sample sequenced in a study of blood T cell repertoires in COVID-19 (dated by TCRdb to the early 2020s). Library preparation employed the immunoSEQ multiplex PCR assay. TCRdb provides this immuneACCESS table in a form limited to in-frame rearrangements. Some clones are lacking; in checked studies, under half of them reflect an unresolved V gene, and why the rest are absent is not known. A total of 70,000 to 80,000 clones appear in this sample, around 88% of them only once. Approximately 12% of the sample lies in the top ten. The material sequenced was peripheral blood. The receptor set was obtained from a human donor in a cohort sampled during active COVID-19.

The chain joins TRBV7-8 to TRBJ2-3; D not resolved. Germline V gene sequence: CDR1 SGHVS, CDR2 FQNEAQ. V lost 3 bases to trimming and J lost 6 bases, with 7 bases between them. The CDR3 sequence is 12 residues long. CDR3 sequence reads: CASSFSSDTQYF. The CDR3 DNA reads TGTGCCAGCAGCTTCTCCTCCGATACGCAGTATTTT.

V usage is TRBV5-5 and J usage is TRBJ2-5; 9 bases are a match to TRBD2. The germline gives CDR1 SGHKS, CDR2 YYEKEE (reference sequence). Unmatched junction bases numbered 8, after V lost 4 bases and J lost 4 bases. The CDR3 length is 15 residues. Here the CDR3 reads CASSQAGTSRETQYF. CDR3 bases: TGTGCCAGCAGCCAAGCCGGGACTAGCCGAGAGACCCAGTACTTC.

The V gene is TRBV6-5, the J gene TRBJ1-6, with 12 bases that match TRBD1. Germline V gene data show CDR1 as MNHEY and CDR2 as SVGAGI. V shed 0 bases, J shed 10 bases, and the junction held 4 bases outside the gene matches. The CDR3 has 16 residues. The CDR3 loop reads CASSYSSGTGGSPLHF. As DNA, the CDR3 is TGTGCCAGCAGTTACTCATCGGGGACAGGGGGCTCACCCCTCCACTTT.

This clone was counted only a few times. CDR3 loop: CASSYADRDYEQYF. CDR3 nucleotide sequence: TGTGCCAGCAGTTACGCGGACAGGGACTACGAGCAGTACTTC. J is TRBJ2-7 and V is TRBV6-2 or TRBV6-3; 8 bases are shared with TRBD1. Germline V CDR1 and CDR2: MNHEY, SVGEGT. The trim removed 2 bases at V and 3 bases at J, leaving 3 bases unmatched. This CDR3 comprises 14 residues.

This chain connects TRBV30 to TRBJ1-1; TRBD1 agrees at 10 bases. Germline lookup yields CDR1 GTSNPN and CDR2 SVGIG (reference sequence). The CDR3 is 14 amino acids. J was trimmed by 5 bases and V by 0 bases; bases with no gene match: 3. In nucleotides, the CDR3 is TGTGCCTGGAGTGTTGGGACAGGGGTAACTGAAGCTTTCTTT. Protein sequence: CAWSVGTGVTEAFF.

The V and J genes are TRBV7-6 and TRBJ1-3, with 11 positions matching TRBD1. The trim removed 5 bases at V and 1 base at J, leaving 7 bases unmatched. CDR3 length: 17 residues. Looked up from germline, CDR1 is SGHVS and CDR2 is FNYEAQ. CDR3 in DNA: TGTGCCAGCAGCGCCTACGGACAGGGGGCTTCTGGAAACACCATATATTTT. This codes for CASSAYGQGASGNTIYF.

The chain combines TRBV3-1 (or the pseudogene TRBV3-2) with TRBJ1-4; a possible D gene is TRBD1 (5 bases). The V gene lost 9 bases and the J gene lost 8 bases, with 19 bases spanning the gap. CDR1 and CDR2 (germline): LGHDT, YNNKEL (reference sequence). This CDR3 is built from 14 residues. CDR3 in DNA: TGTGCCAGTACTGGGACTACCCCTGGGGAAAAACTGTTTTTT. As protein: CASTGTTPGEKLFF.

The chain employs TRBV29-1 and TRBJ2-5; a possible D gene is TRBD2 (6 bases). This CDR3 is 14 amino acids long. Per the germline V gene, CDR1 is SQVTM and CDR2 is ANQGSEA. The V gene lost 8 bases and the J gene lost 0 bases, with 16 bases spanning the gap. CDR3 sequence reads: CSYGLPGDQETQYF. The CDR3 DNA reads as TGCAGCTACGGACTACCGGGAGACCAAGAGACCCAGTACTTC.

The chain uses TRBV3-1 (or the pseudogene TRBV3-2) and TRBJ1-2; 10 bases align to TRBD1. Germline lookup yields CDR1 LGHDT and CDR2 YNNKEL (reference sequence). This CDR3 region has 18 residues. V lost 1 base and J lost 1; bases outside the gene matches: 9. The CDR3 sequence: CASSQATGTGERNYGYTF. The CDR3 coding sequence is TGTGCCAGCAGCCAAGCAACCGGGACAGGGGAGCGTAACTATGGCTACACCTTC.

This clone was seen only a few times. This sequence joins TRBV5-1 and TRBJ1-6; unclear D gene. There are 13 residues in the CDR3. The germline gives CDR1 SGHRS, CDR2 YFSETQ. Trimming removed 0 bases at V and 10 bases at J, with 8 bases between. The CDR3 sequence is CASSLAGRSPLHF. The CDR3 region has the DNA TGCGCCAGCAGCTTGGCTGGGAGATCACCCCTCCACTTT.

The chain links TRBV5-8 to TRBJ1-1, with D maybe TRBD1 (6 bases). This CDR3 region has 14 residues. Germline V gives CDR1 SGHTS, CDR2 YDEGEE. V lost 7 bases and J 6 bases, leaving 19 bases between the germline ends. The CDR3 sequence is CASGRLQGSPEAFF. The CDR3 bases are TGTGCCAGCGGTCGACTACAGGGATCCCCTGAAGCTTTCTTT.

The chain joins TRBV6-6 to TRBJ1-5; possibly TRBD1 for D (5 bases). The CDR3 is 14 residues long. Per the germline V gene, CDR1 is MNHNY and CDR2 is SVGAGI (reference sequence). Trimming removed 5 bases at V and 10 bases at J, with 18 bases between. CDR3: CASSTPQVPGPQHF. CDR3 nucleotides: TGTGCCAGCAGTACACCACAGGTCCCAGGACCCCAGCATTTT.

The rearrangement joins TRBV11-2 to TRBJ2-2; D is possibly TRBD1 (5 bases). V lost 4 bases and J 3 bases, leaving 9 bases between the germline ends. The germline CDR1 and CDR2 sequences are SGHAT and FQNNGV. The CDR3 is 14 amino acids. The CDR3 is CASSSDMDTGELFF. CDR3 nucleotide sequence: TGTGCCAGCAGCTCGGACATGGACACCGGGGAGCTGTTTTTT.

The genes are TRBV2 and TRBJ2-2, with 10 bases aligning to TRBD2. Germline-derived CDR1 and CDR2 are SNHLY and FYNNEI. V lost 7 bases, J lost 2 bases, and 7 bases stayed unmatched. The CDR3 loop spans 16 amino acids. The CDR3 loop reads CASTLAGALNTGELFF. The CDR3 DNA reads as TGTGCCAGCACTCTAGCGGGGGCCTTAAACACCGGGGAGCTGTTTTTT.

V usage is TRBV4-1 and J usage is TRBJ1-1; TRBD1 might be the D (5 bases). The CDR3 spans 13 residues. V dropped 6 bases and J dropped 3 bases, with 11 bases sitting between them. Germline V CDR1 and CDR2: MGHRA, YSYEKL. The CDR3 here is CASRGGVYTEAFF. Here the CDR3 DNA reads TGCGCCAGCAGGGGAGGGGTCTACACTGAAGCTTTCTTT.

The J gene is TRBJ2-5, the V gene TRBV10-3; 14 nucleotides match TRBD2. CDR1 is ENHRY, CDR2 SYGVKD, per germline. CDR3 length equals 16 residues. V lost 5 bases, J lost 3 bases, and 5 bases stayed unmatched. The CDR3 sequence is CAISPGTSGGEETQYF. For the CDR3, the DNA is TGTGCCATCAGTCCCGGGACTAGCGGGGGAGAAGAGACCCAGTACTTC.

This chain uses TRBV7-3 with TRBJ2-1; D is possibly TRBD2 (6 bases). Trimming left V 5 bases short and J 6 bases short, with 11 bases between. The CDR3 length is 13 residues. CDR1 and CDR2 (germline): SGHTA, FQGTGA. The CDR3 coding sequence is TGTGCCAGCAGCCCCGCAGCGGGCAATGAGCAGTTCTTC. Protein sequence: CASSPAAGNEQFF. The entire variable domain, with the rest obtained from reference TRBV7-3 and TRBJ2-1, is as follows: GAGVSQTPSNKVTEKGKYVELRCDPISGHTALYWYRQSLGQGPEFLIYFQGTGAADDSGLPNDRFFAVRPEGSVSTLKIQRTERGDSAVYLCASSPAAGNEQFFGPGTRLTVL.

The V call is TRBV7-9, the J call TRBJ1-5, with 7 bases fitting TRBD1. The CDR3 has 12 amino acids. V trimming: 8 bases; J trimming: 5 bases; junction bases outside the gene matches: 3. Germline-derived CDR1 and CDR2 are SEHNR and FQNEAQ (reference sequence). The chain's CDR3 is CASGGTDQPQHF. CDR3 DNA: TGTGCCAGCGGTGGGACAGATCAGCCCCAGCATTTT. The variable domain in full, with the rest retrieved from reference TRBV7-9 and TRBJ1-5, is DTGVSQNPRHKITKRGQNVTFRCDPISEHNRLYWYRQTLGQGPEFLTYFQNEAQLEKSRLLSDRFSAERPKGSFSTLEIQRTEQGDSAMYLCASGGTDQPQHFGDGTRLSIL.

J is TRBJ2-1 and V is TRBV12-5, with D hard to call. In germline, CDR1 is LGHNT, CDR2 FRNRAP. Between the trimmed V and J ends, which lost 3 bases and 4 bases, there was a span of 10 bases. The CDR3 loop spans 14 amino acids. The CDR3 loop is CASGLISFYNEQFF. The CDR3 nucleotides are TGTGCTAGTGGTTTAATTTCCTTTTACAATGAGCAGTTCTTC.

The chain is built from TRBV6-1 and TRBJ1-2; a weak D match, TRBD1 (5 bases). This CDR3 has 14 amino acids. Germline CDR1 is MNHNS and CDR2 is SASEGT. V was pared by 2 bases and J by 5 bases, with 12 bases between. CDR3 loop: CASSELPDSYGYTF. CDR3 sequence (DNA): TGTGCCAGCAGTGAATTGCCCGACAGTTATGGCTACACCTTC.

In DNA, the CDR3 is TGTGCCAGCAGCTTAGGGGCAGTCTTCACCTACGAGCAGTACTTC. This translates into CASSLGAVFTYEQYF. This chain connects TRBV7-8 to TRBJ2-7; D not resolved. Between the trimmed V and J ends, which lost 1 base and 2 bases, there was a span of 12 bases. The germline gives CDR1 SGHVS, CDR2 FQNEAQ. The CDR3 contains 15 residues.

This CDR3 is CASSARQLYEQYF. CDR3 nucleotides: TGTGCCAGCAGCGCCCGACAGCTTTACGAGCAGTACTTC. This chain links TRBV7-8 with TRBJ2-7; perhaps TRBD1 as D (5 bases). V lost 5 bases and J lost 4, with 12 bases in between. The CDR3 contains 13 residues. Germline lookup yields CDR1 SGHVS and CDR2 FQNEAQ.

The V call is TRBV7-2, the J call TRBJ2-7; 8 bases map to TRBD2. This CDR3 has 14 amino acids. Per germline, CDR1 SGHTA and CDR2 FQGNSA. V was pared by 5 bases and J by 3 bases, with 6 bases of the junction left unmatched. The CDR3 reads CASSQAGVNYEQYF. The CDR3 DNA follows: TGTGCCAGCAGCCAAGCGGGGGTCAACTACGAGCAGTACTTC.

In DNA form, the CDR3 reads TGTGCCAGCAGTTACTCGGGACAGTACAATCAGCCCCAGCATTTT. Its protein is CASSYSGQYNQPQHF. This chain links TRBV6-6 with TRBJ1-5; TRBD1 matches 7 bases. Looked up from germline, CDR1 is MNHNY and CDR2 is SVGAGI (reference sequence). V lost 0 bases to trimming and J lost 3 bases; unmatched junction nucleotides: 2. The CDR3 is made up of 15 amino acids.

CDR3 loop: CASSPQGISNQPQHF. In DNA form, the CDR3 reads TGTGCCAGCAGTCCCCAGGGGATAAGCAATCAGCCCCAGCATTTT. V usage is TRBV28 and J usage is TRBJ1-5; tentatively, D is TRBD1 (6 bases). The CDR3 totals 15 residues. Germline CDR1 reads MDHEN; CDR2 reads SYDVKM. V gave up 5 bases and J gave up 1 base, with 12 bases separating them. The full variable domain, in which reference TRBV28 and TRBJ1-5 provide the parts outside the CDR3, is DVKVTQSSRYLVKRTGEKVFLECVQDMDHENMFWYRQDPGLGLRLIYFSYDVKMKEKGDIPEGYSVSREKKERFSLILESASTNQTSMYLCASSPQGISNQPQHFGDGTRLSIL.

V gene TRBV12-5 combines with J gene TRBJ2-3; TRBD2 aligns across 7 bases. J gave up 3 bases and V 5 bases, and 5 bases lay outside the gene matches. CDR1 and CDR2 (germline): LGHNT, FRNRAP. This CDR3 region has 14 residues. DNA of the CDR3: TGTGCTAGTGGTCCCCCGGGGGGAACAGATACGCAGTATTTT. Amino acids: CASGPPGGTDTQYF. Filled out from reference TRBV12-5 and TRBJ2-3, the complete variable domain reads DARVTQTPRHKVTEMGQEVTMRCQPILGHNTVFWYRQTMMQGLELLAYFRNRAPLDDSGMPKDRFSAEMPDATLATLKIQPSEPRDSAVYFCASGPPGGTDTQYFGPGTRLTVL.

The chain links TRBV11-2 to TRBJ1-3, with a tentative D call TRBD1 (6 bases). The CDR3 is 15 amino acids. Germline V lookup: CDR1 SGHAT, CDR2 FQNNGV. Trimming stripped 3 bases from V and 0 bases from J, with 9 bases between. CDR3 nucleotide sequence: TGTGCCAGCAGCTTGGCAGGGGACTCTGGAAACACCATATATTTT. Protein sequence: CASSLAGDSGNTIYF.

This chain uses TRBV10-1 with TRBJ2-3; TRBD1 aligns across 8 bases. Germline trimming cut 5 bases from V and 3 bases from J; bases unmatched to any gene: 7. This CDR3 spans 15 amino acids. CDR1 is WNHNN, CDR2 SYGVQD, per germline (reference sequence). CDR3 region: CASSRTQGGTDTQYF. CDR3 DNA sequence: TGCGCCAGCAGTAGAACACAGGGGGGAACAGATACGCAGTATTTT.

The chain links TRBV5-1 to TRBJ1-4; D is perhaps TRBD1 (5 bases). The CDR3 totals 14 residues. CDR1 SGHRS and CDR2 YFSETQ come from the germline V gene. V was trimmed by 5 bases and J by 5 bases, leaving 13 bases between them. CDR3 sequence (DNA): TGCGCCAGCAGTGGGGGGGACGAAAATGAAAAACTGTTTTTT. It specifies CASSGGDENEKLFF.

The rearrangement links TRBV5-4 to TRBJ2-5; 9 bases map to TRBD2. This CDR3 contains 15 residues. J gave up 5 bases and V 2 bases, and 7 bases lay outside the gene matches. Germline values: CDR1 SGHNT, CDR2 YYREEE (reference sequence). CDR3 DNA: TGTGCCAGCAGCTTTAGCGGGGGCTCGGGGGAGACCCAGTACTTC. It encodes CASSFSGGSGETQYF.

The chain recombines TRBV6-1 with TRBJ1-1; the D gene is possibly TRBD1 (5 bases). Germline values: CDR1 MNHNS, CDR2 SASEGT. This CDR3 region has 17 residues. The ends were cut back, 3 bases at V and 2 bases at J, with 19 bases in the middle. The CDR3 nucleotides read TGTGCCAGCAGTGACCCCCTTGGAGTCGGGGGAAACACTGAAGCTTTCTTT. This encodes CASSDPLGVGGNTEAFF.

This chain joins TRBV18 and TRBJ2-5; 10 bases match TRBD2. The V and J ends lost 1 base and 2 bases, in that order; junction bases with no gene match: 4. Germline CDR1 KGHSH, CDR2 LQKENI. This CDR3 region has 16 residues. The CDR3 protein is CASSPLKAGGQETQYF. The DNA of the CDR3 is TGTGCCAGCTCACCACTTAAAGCGGGGGGGCAAGAGACCCAGTACTTC.